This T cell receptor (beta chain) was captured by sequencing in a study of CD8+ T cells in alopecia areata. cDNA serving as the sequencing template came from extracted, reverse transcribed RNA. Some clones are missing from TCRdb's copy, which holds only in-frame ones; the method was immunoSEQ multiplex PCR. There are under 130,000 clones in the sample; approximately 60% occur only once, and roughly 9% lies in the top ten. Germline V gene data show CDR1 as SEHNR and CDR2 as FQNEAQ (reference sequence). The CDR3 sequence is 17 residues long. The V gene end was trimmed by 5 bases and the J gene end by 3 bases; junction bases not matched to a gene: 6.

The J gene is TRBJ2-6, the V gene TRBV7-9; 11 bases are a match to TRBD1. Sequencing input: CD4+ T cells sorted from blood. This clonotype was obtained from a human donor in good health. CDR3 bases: TGTGCCAGCAGCCCTGGACAGGGGGCGCTTGGGGCCAACGTCCTGACTTTC. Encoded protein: CASSPGQGALGANVLTF. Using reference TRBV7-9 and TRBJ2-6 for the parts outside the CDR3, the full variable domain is DTGVSQNPRHKITKRGQNVTFRCDPISEHNRLYWYRQTLGQGPEFLTYFQNEAQLEKSRLLSDRFSAERPKGSFSTLEIQRTEQGDSAMYLCASSPGQGALGANVLTFGAGSRLTVL.